This TCR beta chain came from a study of T cell changes during pregnancy in multiple sclerosis. Profiling relied on immunoSEQ multiplex PCR, and the TCRdb table lists in-frame clones only, not all of them. The sample lists some 50,000 clones; about 91% were seen once. The CDR3 is 16 amino acids. Germline loops: CDR1 MNHEY, CDR2 SMNVEV (reference sequence). V shed 5 bases and J 5 bases; nucleotides not matched to a gene: 8. This sequence joins TRBV27 and TRBJ2-5, with 13 positions matching TRBD2. The TCR sequence derives from a female donor with multiple sclerosis, enrolled in a pregnancy study. The sequences come from CD4+ T cells from peripheral blood mononuclear cells, collected in the second trimester of pregnancy. For the CDR3, the DNA is TGTGCCAGCAGTAAGGCGGGACTAGCGGGAATTGAGACCCAGTACTTC. As protein: CASSKAGLAGIETQYF.